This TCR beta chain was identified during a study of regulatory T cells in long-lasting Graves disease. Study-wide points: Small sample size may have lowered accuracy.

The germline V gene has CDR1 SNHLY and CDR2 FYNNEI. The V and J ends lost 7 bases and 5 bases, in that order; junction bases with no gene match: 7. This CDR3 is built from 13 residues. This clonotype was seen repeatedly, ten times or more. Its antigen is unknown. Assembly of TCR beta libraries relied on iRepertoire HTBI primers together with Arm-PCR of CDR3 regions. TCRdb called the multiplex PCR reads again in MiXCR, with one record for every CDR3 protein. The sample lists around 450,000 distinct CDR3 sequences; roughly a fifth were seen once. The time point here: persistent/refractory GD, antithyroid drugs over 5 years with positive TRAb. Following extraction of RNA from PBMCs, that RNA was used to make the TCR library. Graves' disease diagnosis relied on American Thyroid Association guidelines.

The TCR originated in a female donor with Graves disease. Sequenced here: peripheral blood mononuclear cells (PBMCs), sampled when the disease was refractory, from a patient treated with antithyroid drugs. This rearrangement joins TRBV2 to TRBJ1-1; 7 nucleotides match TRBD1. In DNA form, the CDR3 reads TGTGCCAGCATCCCCACAGGGGATACTGAAGCTTTCTTT. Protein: CASIPTGDTEAFF.